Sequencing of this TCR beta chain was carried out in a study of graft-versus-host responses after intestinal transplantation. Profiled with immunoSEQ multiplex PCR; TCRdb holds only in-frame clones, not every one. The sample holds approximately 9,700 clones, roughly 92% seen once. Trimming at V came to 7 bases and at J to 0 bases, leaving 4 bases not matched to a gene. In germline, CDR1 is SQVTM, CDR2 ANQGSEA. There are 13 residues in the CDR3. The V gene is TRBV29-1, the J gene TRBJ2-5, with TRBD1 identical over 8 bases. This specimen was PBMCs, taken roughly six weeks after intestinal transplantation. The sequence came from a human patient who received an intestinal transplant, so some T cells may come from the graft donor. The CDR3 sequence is CSAQGEYQETQYF. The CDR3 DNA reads TGCAGCGCACAGGGGGAGTACCAAGAGACCCAGTACTTC.